This T cell receptor (beta chain) was obtained from a study of blood T cells in healthy people across ages. Study results and limitations: A roughly linear fall in TCR beta diversity per million T cells was seen with increasing age.

Each donor gave roughly 9.8 milliliters of peripheral blood. Of note for this clonotype: Its antigen is unknown.

A J-beta primer mix and a sample-barcoded 5' primer were used in a second PCR of roughly 6 to 11 cycles. A 12-random-nucleotide template-switch adaptor tagged each cDNA molecule. TCRdb re-called the 5' RACE reads with MiXCR, one entry per CDR3 protein. Of 650,000 to 800,000 distinct CDR3 sequences detected, roughly 44% appear once; the ten largest clones hold under 20%. Sequenced sample: blood. The clonotype originates from a man aged 55 to 70 in good health.

The CDR3 spells CASSERGREGGYTF. CDR3 in DNA: TGCGCCAGCAGTGAGCGGGGCAGGGAAGGCGGCTACACCTTC. The rearrangement joins TRBV10-2 to TRBJ1-2, with D possibly matching TRBD1 (5 bases). With 2 bases removed from V and 8 bases from J, the gap between germline ends came to 15 bases. Germline V gene data show CDR1 as WSHSY and CDR2 as SAAADI. This CDR3 has 14 residues.